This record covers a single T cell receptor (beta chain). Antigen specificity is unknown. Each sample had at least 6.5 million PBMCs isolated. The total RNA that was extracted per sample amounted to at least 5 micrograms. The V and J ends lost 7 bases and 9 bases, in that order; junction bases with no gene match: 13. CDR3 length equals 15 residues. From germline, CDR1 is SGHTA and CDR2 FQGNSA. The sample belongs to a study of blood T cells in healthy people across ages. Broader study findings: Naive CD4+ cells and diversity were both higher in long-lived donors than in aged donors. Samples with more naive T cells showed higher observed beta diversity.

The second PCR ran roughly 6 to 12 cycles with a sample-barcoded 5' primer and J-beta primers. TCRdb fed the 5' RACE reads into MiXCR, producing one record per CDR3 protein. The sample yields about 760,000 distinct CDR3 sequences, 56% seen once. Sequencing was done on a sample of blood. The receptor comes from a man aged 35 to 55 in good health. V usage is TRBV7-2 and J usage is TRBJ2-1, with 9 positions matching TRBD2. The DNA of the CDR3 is TGTGCCAGCAAGAGACTGGCTAGCGGGGCAGGTGAGCAGTTCTTC. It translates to CASKRLASGAGEQFF.